This T cell receptor beta chain was sequenced during a study of T cell repertoires in cytomegalovirus infection. Study at large: CMV infection and matching HLA type were both indicated by public TCR beta signatures.

TCRdb recomputed calls from the reads with MiXCR, one row per CDR3 protein. The repertoire holds fewer than 550,000 distinct CDR3 sequences, with over 9% as singletons. This clonotype was seen a handful of times. Its antigen is not identified. The germline gives CDR1 SQVTM, CDR2 ANQGSEA. The V end was cut by 3 bases, the J end by 0 bases, with 10 bases between. This CDR3 has 14 amino acids. Whole-study findings and limits: The ex vivo response showed dominance by HLA-C-restricted CMV-specific TCR beta clonotypes. Accumulated public TCR beta family frequency recognized individuals carrying CMV together with the relevant HLA.

This TCR came from a human donor in good health (CMV status not recorded). Some clones in this sample may be carry-over from other donors' samples. The sequenced sample consisted of PBMCs. The chain recombines TRBV29-1 with TRBJ2-3; D is perhaps TRBD2 (6 bases). DNA of the CDR3: TGCAGCGTTGACGGGACTCCTAGCACAGATACGCAGTATTTT. Residues: CSVDGTPSTDTQYF.